A single sample gave rise to the 9 T cell receptor beta chains below, sequenced in a study of T cell changes during pregnancy in multiple sclerosis. Method: immunoSEQ multiplex PCR; TCRdb's copy keeps in-frame clones and lacks some. This sample has more than 25,000 clones, with approximately 86% found just once. This sample comprised CD8+ T cells from peripheral blood mononuclear cells, obtained in the first trimester of pregnancy. Source of these receptors: a female donor with multiple sclerosis, enrolled in a pregnancy study.

The gene calls are TRBV30 and TRBJ1-1, with D perhaps matching TRBD1 (6 bases). The CDR3 spans 14 residues. Germline V gives CDR1 GTSNPN, CDR2 SVGIG (reference sequence). V was cut by 5 bases and J by 4 bases, with 17 bases left in between. Written as DNA, the CDR3 is TGTGCCTGGGGGGGGGTAGGACAGAGCACTGAAGCTTTCTTT. This encodes CAWGGVGQSTEAFF.

This rearrangement joins TRBV5-4 to TRBJ1-4; 7 bases map to TRBD1. The V gene end was trimmed by 3 bases and the J gene end by 5 bases; junction bases not matched to a gene: 7. Germline CDR1 SGHNT, CDR2 YYREEE (reference sequence). This CDR3 is built from 15 residues. The CDR3 protein is CASSSQGVGNEKLFF. The CDR3, as DNA: TGTGCCAGCAGCTCCCAGGGGGTAGGGAATGAAAAACTGTTTTTT.

This clone was seen only a few times. The rearrangement joins TRBV5-1 to TRBJ1-4; the D gene is possibly TRBD1 (6 bases). CDR1 and CDR2 (germline): SGHRS, YFSETQ. CDR3 length: 15 amino acids. V was cut by 0 bases and J by 4 bases, with 10 bases left in between. The CDR3, as DNA: TGCGCCAGCAGCTTGGACCGACAGGTTAATGAAAAACTGTTTTTT. Protein sequence: CASSLDRQVNEKLFF.

V and J are TRBV27 and TRBJ1-4; D uncertain. Between the trimmed V and J ends, which lost 1 base and 4 bases, there was a span of 16 bases. CDR1 is MNHEY and CDR2 is SMNVEV in the germline V gene (reference sequence). The CDR3 extends over 17 amino acids. CDR3 in DNA: TGTGCCAGCAGTTTATACTTCAACCGGGGAAATAATGAAAAACTGTTTTTT. It codes for CASSLYFNRGNNEKLFF.

Concerning this clone itself: Relative to the germline gene, one junction end is altered; a read error may explain this. The chain uses TRBV7-7 and TRBJ2-1; perhaps TRBD1 as D (6 bases). Germline V lookup: CDR1 SSHAT, CDR2 FNYEAQ (reference sequence). This CDR3 has 15 residues. CDR3: CASSLLQGSYNEQFF. CDR3 DNA: TGTGCTAGCAGCTTACTACAGGGATCCTACAATGAGCAGTTCTTC.

This sequence joins TRBV4-3 and TRBJ1-1; maybe TRBD1 (6 bases). In germline, CDR1 is LGHNA, CDR2 YSLEER. The CDR3 consists of 13 residues. The V and J ends lost 1 base and 4 bases respectively, with 7 bases between them. The CDR3 region has the DNA TGCGCCAGCAGCCAAGCCAGGGGCACTGAAGCTTTCTTT. Translating it yields CASSQARGTEAFF.

The chain is built from TRBV4-1 and TRBJ2-7; the match to TRBD2 covers 7 bases. Germline V lookup: CDR1 MGHRA, CDR2 YSYEKL. CDR3 length: 15 residues. After removal of 0 bases from V and 2 bases from J, the junction contained 4 bases not matched to a gene. The CDR3 protein is CASSQDEGGPYEQYF. CDR3 nucleotide sequence: TGCGCCAGCAGCCAAGACGAGGGAGGGCCCTACGAGCAGTACTTC.

This sequence joins TRBV9 and TRBJ2-1; TRBD1 aligns across 8 bases. From germline, CDR1 is SGDLS and CDR2 YYNGEE. The CDR3 sequence is 15 residues long. Losses at the gene ends were 0 bases for V and 6 bases for J; bases not matched to a gene: 5. The CDR3 protein is CASSVVGTGGNEQFF. The DNA for the CDR3 is TGTGCCAGCAGCGTAGTAGGGACAGGCGGCAATGAGCAGTTCTTC.

V usage is TRBV2 and J usage is TRBJ1-3; 10 positions match TRBD1. The ends lost 2 bases at V and 4 bases at J; junction bases unmatched: 5. CDR1 is SNHLY and CDR2 is FYNNEI in the germline V gene. The CDR3 spans 16 residues. CDR3 nucleotide sequence: TGTGCCAGCAGTGAATTGGGACAGGGGATGGGAAACACCATATATTTT. This gives the protein CASSELGQGMGNTIYF. The whole variable domain, remainder taken from reference TRBV2 and TRBJ1-3, is EPEVTQTPSHQVTQMGQEVILRCVPISNHLYFYWYRQILGQKVEFLVSFYNNEISEKSEIFDDQFSVERPDGSNFTLKIRSTKLEDSAMYFCASSELGQGMGNTIYFGEGSWLTVV.